These T cell receptor beta chains were read from a single sample in a study of Graves' ophthalmopathy and Graves' hyperthyroidism. TCRdb reanalysed the multiplex PCR reads using MiXCR and keeps one entry per CDR3 protein. The sample comprises more than 40,000 distinct CDR3 sequences, about 50% of which are singletons, and approximately 23% rests with the top ten. Material for sequencing was peripheral blood. The receptors were sampled from an adult man with Graves' ophthalmopathy. CDR3s leave out the opening cysteine and the closing phenylalanine or tryptophan.

>TRBJ2-5|TRBV3-1
ASSQEGGGEETQY
>TRBJ1-4|TRBV20-1
SASIPAAGEKLF
>TRBJ1-3|TRBV24-1
ATSDRPDKTIY
>TRBJ1-3|TRBV5-1
ASSFRQGDIRSGNTIY
>TRBJ1-4|TRBV3-1
ASSQDRRGNEKLF
>TRBJ1-5|TRBV7-9
ACSRTGTDQPRH
>TRBJ2-3|TRBV11-2
ASSLGGAGENTDTQY
>TRBJ2-1|TRBV15
ATSREPSLTGLTYNEQF
>TRBJ2-3|TRBV5-6
ASQATYTDTQY
>TRBJ1-3|TRBV20-1
SASPLPGSSGNTIR
>TRBJ2-2|TRBV7-9
ASSNRGGANTGELF
>TRBJ2-3|TRBV30
AWTPGSGTDTQY
>TRBJ2-3|TRBV24-1
ATSDPTSTRSTDTQY
>TRBJ1-6|TRBV5-1
ASSSYNSPLH
>TRBJ1-1|TRBV6-4
ASSRTVGDIEAF